This T cell receptor beta chain was found in a study of CD8 T cells in ankylosing spondylitis (dated by TCRdb to between 2016 and 2019). The study in broad terms: The study set out to find disease-linked TCR variants by profiling T cell receptor beta repertoires in ankylosing spondylitis patients and healthy donors. In total, the full study cohort was made up of about 99 healthy donors and 25 to 30 ankylosing spondylitis patients. Peripheral blood was sampled, and synovial fluid was also collected from ankylosing spondylitis patients. What the study reported, not specific to this receptor: Some motif variants had previously been reported in the synovial fluid and blood of reactive arthritis patients, which suggests shared mechanisms of disease initiation. The disease-linked clones were reported to be significantly enriched in matched synovial fluid samples from ankylosing spondylitis patients. Blood from ankylosing spondylitis patients appeared to be characterized by a TCR beta motif composed of eight highly homologous amino acid variants. In peripheral blood, the disease-linked clones were found at relatively low frequencies and had a CD8+ phenotype.

This sample was sequenced with an Illumina HiSeq 2500. Quantitative 5'-RACE with molecular barcodes was the method used to prepare the TCR beta libraries. As for the authors' bioinformatics: Disease-linked TCR variants were identified with a new computational method built on a probabilistic model of VDJ rearrangement. TCRdb passed the public sequencing reads through fastp at Q25 and MiXCR, retaining productive beta sequences. All rows with the same CDR3 protein become a single entry with the most common DNA and genes. The V and J calls here are based on TCRdb, not the publication. The sample table holds approximately 190,000 distinct CDR3 sequences, of which 10% to 15% were seen once. The ten largest clonotypes hold about 11% of the sample. The germline V gene (reference sequence) yields LGHDT for CDR1 and YNNKEL for CDR2. The CDR3 goes from the cysteine to the phenylalanine over 15 residues. The kept DNA is CDR3 alone, 45 bases in frame from the first base. Between the V and J ends, shortened by 4 bases and 2 bases respectively, the junction contains 14 bases.

This clonotype was counted many times. There is no known antigen for this receptor. No qualities accompany the bases; no much larger clone lies one base away. This TCR came from a female donor with ankylosing spondylitis or in good health (not recorded which). Sequencing used blood, either unsorted or a sorted T cell fraction (not recorded which). The chain couples TRBV3-1 to TRBJ2-5; the D gene identity is not certain. In nucleotide form, the sequence is TGTGCCAGCAGCCCCACCTCGGCCGCACAAGAGACCCAGTACTTC. Its protein is CASSPTSAAQETQYF.